The clone carrying this T cell receptor beta chain is labeled medium-sized. No antigen is known for it. Oncomine TCR Beta short-read sequencing was applied to DNA from cultured CD4+ T cells. One entry per CDR3 protein results from TCRdb running MiXCR on the PCR reads. The sample has thousands of distinct CDR3 sequences; less than 25% are singletons. Regarding treatment: roughly 10-day PBMC culture with coronavirus spike peptide pools or control peptides (ViraFEST assay). These CD4+ T cells came from roughly 10-day cultures by negative selection. The sample comes from a study of vaccination and CD4 T cells after COVID-19. Looking at the study overall: Convalescent patients gave post-COVID blood a median about 91 days post-diagnosis, range 35 to 161. Findings of the study overall: The appearance of a median about 86% of reactive clones in convalescent patients occurred only post-vaccination.

CDR1 MNHEY and CDR2 SVGAGI come from the germline V gene. V lost 2 bases, J lost 10 bases, and 9 bases lay in between. This CDR3 has 13 amino acids. The clonotype comes from a human donor who had recovered from COVID-19. The source material was CD4+ T cells from blood, cultured in vitro. The J gene is TRBJ1-6, the V gene TRBV6-5; D uncertain. In nucleotides, the CDR3 is TGTGCCAGCAGTTACATCCGGGGATCACCCCTCCACTTT. It is translated as CASSYIRGSPLHF.